This T cell receptor beta chain was documented in a study of blood T cell repertoires in COVID-19. The cohort comprised adults aged roughly 18 to 90 years residing in about two dozen US areas. Clinical history as reported by participants underpinned cohort assignment. Donors in Cohort 3 counted as recovered after two negative PCRs, clearance, or symptom resolution. V shed 5 bases, J shed 0 bases, and the junction held 12 bases outside the gene matches. This CDR3 region has 17 residues. The germline CDR1 and CDR2 sequences are SGHKS and YYEKEE (reference sequence). Only in-frame clones appear in the TCRdb table, and some are missing; sequencing was by immunoSEQ multiplex PCR. Here the sample spans 160,000 or so clones, approximately 80% being singletons.

The source of this sequence is a man aged 35-49 years who had recovered from COVID-19. The sample comprised PBMCs or T cells enriched from blood (not recorded which). The chain uses TRBV5-5 and TRBJ1-1, with 8 bases identical to TRBD1. CDR3 DNA sequence: TGTGCCAGCAGTTCGGACAGGGCAGTAGTTATGAACACTGAAGCTTTCTTT. Translation gives CASSSDRAVVMNTEAFF.